Below are 16 T cell receptor beta chains sequenced from a single sample in a study of blood T cells in healthy people across ages. Together with a sample-barcoded 5' primer, a J-beta primer mix was included in a second PCR lasting roughly 6 to 12 cycles. TCRdb reprocessed the 5' RACE reads with MiXCR, giving one entry per CDR3 protein. The sample consists of hundreds of thousands of distinct CDR3 sequences, 58% of them appearing once. Sequenced sample: blood. These receptors came from a man aged 25-40 years in good health.

The chain has TRBV7-2 and TRBJ2-7; 10 bases are a match to TRBD1. CDR1 is SGHTA and CDR2 is FQGNSA in the germline V gene. The CDR3 covers 16 residues. Trimming cost V 7 bases and J 6 bases; bases outside gene matches: 15. DNA of the CDR3: TGTGCCAGCACCCCTCCTACCGGGACAGGGGTCGCCGAGCAGTACTTC. Translated, it gives CASTPPTGTGVAEQYF.

The chain carries TRBV4-3 and TRBJ2-6; possible D gene TRBD1, 5 bases. The length of the CDR3 is 17 residues. Trimming took 2 bases from V and 1 from J, leaving 12 bases between them. From germline, CDR1 is LGHNA and CDR2 YSLEER. The DNA for the CDR3 is TGCGCCAGCAGCCAAAGGCAGGGCTTATCTGGGGCCAACGTCCTGACTTTC. Amino acids: CASSQRQGLSGANVLTF.

This clonotype showed up just once. This sequence joins TRBV5-6 and TRBJ2-7, with D perhaps being TRBD1 or TRBD2 (5 bases each). The CDR3 consists of 16 residues. In germline, CDR1 is SGHDT, CDR2 YYEEEE. Trimming shortened V by 1 base and J by 2 bases, and 16 bases separated the two germline ends. The CDR3 nucleotides are TGTGCCAGCAGCTTGATGGGACGGGCCATTACCTACGAGCAGTACTTC. Protein sequence: CASSLMGRAITYEQYF.

The rearrangement uses TRBV2 and TRBJ2-4, with D hard to call. Trimming pared 4 bases from V and 11 bases from J, leaving 9 bases between. The CDR3 totals 11 residues. CDR1 and CDR2 from the germline V gene are SNHLY and FYNNEI. The CDR3 protein is CASSGNSLQYF. DNA for the CDR3: TGTGCCAGCAGTGGGAACAGCCTTCAGTACTTC.

V usage is TRBV7-6 and J usage is TRBJ2-1; 12 nucleotides match TRBD2. V shed 6 bases, J shed 8 bases, and the junction held 8 bases outside the gene matches. Germline CDR1 and CDR2: SGHVS and FNYEAQ. CDR3 size: 15 residues. CDR3 loop: CASRRLAGGQDEQFF. In DNA form, the CDR3 reads TGTGCCAGCAGACGTCTAGCGGGAGGGCAGGATGAGCAGTTCTTC.

This clonotype was counted between two and nine times. The gene calls are TRBV10-3 and TRBJ2-1; 11 nucleotides match TRBD2. V shed 3 bases, J shed 8 bases, and the junction held 21 bases outside the gene matches. Germline CDR1 and CDR2: ENHRY and SYGVKD. The CDR3 totals 20 residues. This CDR3 reads CAISEYSGTGTSGSRDEQFF. The DNA for the CDR3 is TGTGCCATCAGTGAATATTCCGGGACAGGCACTAGCGGGAGTCGTGATGAGCAGTTCTTC.

This clonotype was recorded once. The gene calls are TRBV7-2 and TRBJ2-5; D perhaps matches TRBD2 (6 bases). CDR1 and CDR2 (germline): SGHTA, FQGNSA. The CDR3 is made up of 15 amino acids. V shed 2 bases and J shed 5 bases, with 15 bases lying between them. CDR3 in amino acids: CASSLIGQGGETQYF. The CDR3 nucleotides are TGTGCCAGCAGCTTAATAGGTCAGGGAGGCGAGACCCAGTACTTC.

This clonotype occurred a few times. The chain carries TRBV6-5 and TRBJ2-1; weak D call: TRBD2 (6 bases). Germline V gene lookup returns CDR1 MNHEY and CDR2 SVGAGI. V was shortened by 3 bases and J by 0 bases, with 12 bases between the two germline ends. CDR3 length equals 16 residues. In nucleotides, the CDR3 is TGTGCCAGCAGTTATAGCGGAGTGAGCTCCTACAATGAGCAGTTCTTC. This encodes CASSYSGVSSYNEQFF.

This clonotype has more than one count but fewer than ten. The genes are TRBV7-9 and TRBJ2-7, with D perhaps TRBD2 (5 bases). The CDR3 covers 16 residues. CDR1 and CDR2 from the germline V gene are SEHNR and FQNEAQ (reference sequence). Trimming pared 5 bases from V and 4 bases from J, leaving 21 bases between. DNA for the CDR3: TGTGCCAGCAGCCCTGCAGTGGCGGGCCTCGTATACGAGCAGTACTTC. The encoded protein is CASSPAVAGLVYEQYF.

The chain recombines TRBV25-1 with TRBJ2-3, with unresolved D. V lost 3 bases and J 4 bases, leaving 8 bases between the germline ends. There are 13 residues in the CDR3. Per germline, CDR1 MGHDK and CDR2 SYGVNS. The CDR3 here is CASSDARADTQYF. The CDR3 coding sequence is TGTGCCAGCAGTGATGCTAGGGCAGATACGCAGTATTTT.

The DNA of the CDR3 is TGCAGTGCTAGCGGGGGAGACTCCTACGAGCAGTACTTC. It yields the protein CSASGGDSYEQYF. This sequence joins TRBV20-1 and TRBJ2-7, with D maybe TRBD2 (6 bases). The CDR3 is 13 residues long. V lost 3 bases and J 0 bases, leaving 9 bases between the germline ends. Germline V gives CDR1 DFQATT, CDR2 SNEGSKA (reference sequence).

Points on this clonotype: A read error may produce the germline difference seen at one junction end. The chain combines TRBV18 with TRBJ2-3; the D gene is possibly TRBD2 (5 bases). This CDR3 has 15 residues. Germline CDR1 is KGHSH and CDR2 is LQKENI. The CDR3 nucleotides read TGTGCCAGCTCACCGTTGCAGACTATCACAGATACGCGGTATTTT. It codes for CASSPLQTITDTRYF.

The V gene is TRBV7-8, the J gene TRBJ2-5; 8 positions match TRBD2. The CDR3 runs to 16 residues. Germline V gene sequence: CDR1 SGHVS, CDR2 FQNEAQ. The ends lost 5 bases at V and 5 bases at J; junction bases unmatched: 13. The CDR3 nucleotides are TGTGCCAGCAGCGCGCCGGGACTAGGTTTTTCGGAGACCCAGTACTTC. This gives the protein CASSAPGLGFSETQYF.

The chain is built from TRBV27 and TRBJ1-5; D is undetermined. Germline V gives CDR1 MNHEY, CDR2 SMNVEV (reference sequence). The CDR3 contains 14 residues. Trimming stripped 6 bases from V and 0 bases from J, with 9 bases between. The CDR3 reads CASRAVYSNQPQHF. CDR3 in DNA: TGTGCCAGCAGGGCAGTATATAGCAATCAGCCCCAGCATTTT.

This clonotype was counted a few times. The V call is TRBV12-3 or TRBV12-4, the J call TRBJ2-4, with 7 bases identical to TRBD1. This CDR3 is built from 13 residues. V was clipped by 5 bases and J by 8 bases; unmatched bases: 6. The chain's CDR3 is CASSKGAMDIQYF. The CDR3 nucleotides are TGTGCCAGCAGTAAGGGGGCGATGGACATTCAGTACTTC.

This clonotype was seen only a few times. V usage is TRBV15 and J usage is TRBJ2-1; D is unclear. Germline CDR1 is LNHNV and CDR2 is YYDKDF (reference sequence). The V end was cut by 0 bases, the J end by 10 bases, with 13 bases between. This CDR3 is 14 amino acids long. The CDR3 loop is CATSRDISPVEQFF. CDR3 in DNA: TGTGCCACCAGCAGAGATATTTCCCCGGTCGAGCAGTTCTTC. The full variable domain, completed using reference TRBV15 and TRBJ2-1, is DAMVIQNPRYQVTQFGKPVTLSCSQTLNHNVMYWYQQKSSQAPKLLFHYYDKDFNNEADTPDNFQSRRPNTSFCFLDIRSPGLGDTAMYLCATSRDISPVEQFFGPGTRLTVL.